The present entry profiles one T cell receptor beta chain with its context. Its binding antigen is unknown. The record has no base qualities; no much larger clone is one base away. The entry originates in a study of CD4 T cells in relation to SARS-CoV-2 and coronaviruses (TCRdb year 2021). About the investigation overall: In the ViraFEST assay, PBMCs were cultured with antigen for 10 days, after which TCR beta CDR3s were sequenced to identify clonal expansions specific to the antigen. The negative reference condition was either a culture with an HIV-1 Nef peptide pool or a culture with no peptide. Shared crossreactive spike epitopes were mapped to their HLA restriction using patient-derived lymphoblastoid cell lines. The study assessed, at the TCR clonotype level, memory CD4+ T cell crossreactivity between SARS-CoV-2 and common cold coronavirus spike proteins. The Adaptive Biotechnologies TCR-sequencing kit was used to sequence samples from a few pre-COVID donors and the naive versus memory experiments, while other data came from Illumina-based sequencing. Expansion assays from other donors in the study were sequenced with a different, Illumina-based TCR-beta assay.

Broad study findings and their caveats: Memory CD4+ clonotypes crossrecognizing SARS-CoV-2 and at least one common cold coronavirus spike were found in roughly three fifths of donors. Crossreactivity analysis centred on spike protein, so crossreactivity against other viral proteins was not assessed. Small numbers of patients and of tested TCRs were a limitation of the study. Because no donor provided both pre-pandemic and post-infection samples, tracing the source of pre-existing responses was limited. Significantly weaker SARS-CoV-2-driven expansion was shown by crossreactive clones than by monoreactive clones, consistent with antigenic imprinting.

CD4+ T cells from unexposed donors were collected before the COVID-19 pandemic (2011-2018). After roughly 11 days of culture, CD4+ T cells were isolated with the EasySep CD4+ T cell isolation kit. As cell number allowed, CD4+ T cells from unexposed donors were tested for reactivity to SARS-CoV-2 S and N and to four common cold coronavirus spike pools. Each well received over 1.5 million PBMCs, cultured in IMDM supplemented with about 4.5% human AB serum and 9.5 to 10 IU/ml IL-2. Half of the culture medium was replaced with fresh IL-2-containing medium on days 3 and 7. In general, every peptide culture condition was set up in three replicate wells. The leukapheresis product for the unexposed donors was obtained through commercial purchase. Ficoll-Paque PLUS gradient centrifugation was used to isolate PBMCs from either whole blood or leukapheresis product. PBMCs were either cryopreserved at -140 degrees C or used fresh in the expansion assay. The QIAamp Micro DNA Kit was used to extract genomic DNA from the CD4+ T cells.

The method behind the library was the immunoSEQ multiplex PCR assay. The original pipeline was this. During preprocessing, nonproductive sequences were discarded, as were any CDR3s that did not begin with C, did not end with F or W, or were shorter than 7 amino acids. The MANAFEST web app identified antigen-specific clonotypes based on expansion compared with the reference and other culture wells. A clone was considered positive if significant expansion relative to the reference culture was observed in 2 of 3 replicate wells at an FDR below 0.05. A further requirement for positive clones was significant expansion compared with all other tandem wells, along with an odds ratio above 5. Pairwise Levenshtein distance, computed with the stringdist R package after three terminal residues were trimmed from each end, was used as the measure of CDR3 homology. The source is immuneACCESS, and TCRdb retained only in-frame sequences with V and J called. Part of the clones is not carried over; for the studies checked, unresolved V genes explain less than half of this, and the remainder is unexplained. V, J and clone size are taken as reported in that table, and D and trimming were inferred from the DNA itself. The sample contains roughly 20,000 clones, almost 75% of them found a single time. The leading ten clones occupy over 20% of the sample.

The sequence was obtained from a human donor in good health. The sequencing input was CD4+ T cells from PBMCs, cultured in vitro.

The CDR3 reads as follows: CASSYEGVGYGYTF. The sequenced DNA: TGTGCCAGCAGTTACGAAGGGGTAGGCTATGGCTACACCTTC. In this chain, TRBV6-5 is recombined with TRBJ1-2; the D gene is possibly TRBD1, with 5 bases matching. The CDR3 sequence holds 14 residues, the cysteine and phenylalanine included. Of all the DNA, just the CDR3 is kept, 42 bases in frame from base 1. The germline V gene specifies MNHEY as CDR1 and SVGAGI as CDR2. V is reduced by 2 bases and J by 4 bases, leaving a spacing of 11 bases between them.